The entry below describes one TCR beta chain. No antigen is known for it. Trimming shortened V by 8 bases and J by 8 bases, and 12 bases separated the two germline ends. CDR1 is SNHLY, CDR2 FYNNEI, per germline. The CDR3 loop spans 12 amino acids. The data derive from a study of radiotherapy plus CTLA-4 blockade in lung cancer. Looking at the study overall: Objective response was observed in more than 15% of patients, and disease control in around 31%.

This table comes from immunoSEQ multiplex PCR, and its TCRdb copy is limited to in-frame clones, with some not included. The data show some 66,000 clones, around four fifths seen once. General study points: Clones of tumor-derived TCRs expanded in blood after radiotherapy plus ipilimumab. Best predicting response, reportedly, were early blood T cell clone dynamics, with interferon-beta.

Focal radiation with ipilimumab CTLA-4 blockade was given to patients with chemo-refractory metastatic non-small-cell lung cancer. The specimen comprised peripheral blood, sampled from a patient treated with radiotherapy plus ipilimumab. J is TRBJ1-4 and V is TRBV2; a weak D match, TRBD1 (5 bases). The clonotype comes from a human donor with non-small cell lung cancer who had a partial response to radiotherapy plus ipilimumab. The CDR3 DNA follows: TGTGCCAGCCAGGGAGGGAGGGAAAAACTGTTTTTT. It codes for CASQGGREKLFF.